Below, one TCR beta chain is given with its context. The data stem from a study of blood T cell repertoires in COVID-19. Background on the study: The United States, Italy and Spain supplied acute and convalescent COVID-19 samples. The analysed material was cDNA or gDNA that came from T cells, B-cell-depleted T cells, or PBMCs.

In the study's own analysis: Amplification from reference gene primers served as the basis for estimated nucleated cell counts. The assay was immunoSEQ multiplex PCR, and TCRdb's table has in-frame clones only and misses some. V and J calls and clone size are those listed in that table; D and trimming were worked out from the DNA. The repertoire has 55,000 to 65,000 clones, 79% of them found once; the top ten carry about 3.5%. The CDR3 runs 12 residues. Trimming left V 3 bases short and J 4 bases short, with 4 bases between. Germline CDR1 reads SGDLS; CDR2 reads YYNGEE. The TCR sequence derives from a man aged 55 to 70 with acute or convalescent COVID-19. The chain has TRBV9 and TRBJ2-2; D not certain. The sample taken for sequencing was peripheral blood. CDR3 loop: CASSAFTGELFF. The CDR3 nucleotides are TGTGCCAGCAGCGCCTTCACCGGGGAGCTGTTTTTT.